This TCR beta chain came from a study of T cell changes during pregnancy in multiple sclerosis (dated by TCRdb to between 2017 and 2020). At the level of the whole study: In women with multiple sclerosis, the researchers looked at how the T cell repertoire shifted as pregnancy progressed.

The protocol used for the library was the immunoSEQ multiplex PCR assay. TCRdb took this table from immuneACCESS and kept in-frame rearrangements with V and J called. Such tables lack part of the clones; where checked against another copy, unresolved V genes explain under half of the gap, and the rest is unexplained. Here the sample has more than 40,000 clones; approximately 92% occur a single time. The ten most abundant clones make up about 8.8% of the sample. As concerns this clone: This receptor's antigen is unknown. Qualities for individual bases were not recorded, and no much larger clone is one base off.

This sequence originates from a female donor with multiple sclerosis, enrolled in a pregnancy study. This specimen consisted of CD8+ T cells from peripheral blood mononuclear cells, obtained after pregnancy.

The sequenced DNA is TGTGCCAGCAGCCTTCTAGGAGGGGGCGGGGGGGATACGCAGTATTTT. It translates as CASSLLGGGGGDTQYF. Here the chain combines TRBV5-4 and TRBJ2-3, with TRBD2 as a weak D call on 8 bases. CDR1 and CDR2 (SGHNT, YYREEE) derive from the germline V gene (reference sequence). The trim is 4 bases for V and 6 bases for J, with a gap of 21 bases between the germline ends. Including the terminal cysteine and phenylalanine, the CDR3 comprises 16 residues. The read is trimmed to its CDR3 DNA, 48 bases read in frame from base 1. With all but the CDR3 taken from the reference TRBV5-4 and TRBJ2-3 genes, the full variable domain is: ETGVTQSPTHLIKTRGQQVTLRCSSQSGHNTVSWYQQALGQGPQFIFQYYREEENGRGNFPPRFSGLQFPNYSSELNVNALELDDSALYLCASSLLGGGGGDTQYFGPGTRLTVL.